This is a list of T cell receptor beta chains from one sample in a study of beta chain features in type 1 diabetes. TCRdb's table, derived via immunoSEQ multiplex PCR, lists solely in-frame clones and lacks some. The data hold about 160,000 clones, with 7% to 9% observed a single time. The sequenced material came from central memory CD4+ T cells from blood. These receptors were taken from a man aged 18 to 29 with type 1 diabetes. Each CDR3 is given with its conserved first and last residue. A D gene is named only where the DNA matches it firmly. For some rows the clone size is stated as once, few or many, or as a class when expanded; others skip it.

V	length	size	J	D	DNA	CDR3
TRBV5-1	14	many	TRBJ2-7	NA	TGCGCCAGCAGCTTGTCCGGTACCCTAGCCGAGCAGTACTTC	CASSLSGTLAEQYF
TRBV4-3	17	many	TRBJ1-6	NA	TGCGCCAGCAGCCAAGATTCGGGCCGTAGGGGCAATTCACCCCTCCACTTT	CASSQDSGRRGNSPLHF
TRBV4-2	14	few	TRBJ2-5	NA	TGTGCCAGCAGCCAAGTAGCGGACCAAGGGACCCAGTACTTC	CASSQVADQGTQYF
TRBV7-9	16	few	TRBJ2-5	TRBD2	TGTGCCAGCAGAGATAGCGGGAGGTCTCCTCAAGAGACCCAGTACTTC	CASRDSGRSPQETQYF
TRBV15	15	NA	TRBJ1-1	NA	TGTGCCACCAGCAGGGCTGCCTGGCAGAACACTGAAGCTTTCTTT	CATSRAAWQNTEAFF
TRBV6-1	13	NA	TRBJ1-2	NA	TGTGCCAGCAGTGTGGACTGGGACTATGGCTACACCTTC	CASSVDWDYGYTF
TRBV9	13	NA	TRBJ2-7	NA	TGTGCCAGCAGCGCCACCGGGACCTACGAGCAGTACTTC	CASSATGTYEQYF
TRBV18	14	NA	TRBJ2-7	NA	TGTGCCAGCTCGCTAACCGGGATTGAGTACGAGCAGTACTTC	CASSLTGIEYEQYF
TRBV7-8	16	few	TRBJ2-5	NA	TGTGCCAGCAGCCGCGCGTCACAGGCCGCAGGGGAGACCCAGTACTTC	CASSRASQAAGETQYF
TRBV19	15	NA	TRBJ1-2	NA	TGTGCCAGTAGCACCAGTCGTAGGGGAAGCAGCCCCTACACCTTC	CASSTSRRGSSPYTF
TRBV5-1	13	NA	TRBJ2-5	TRBD1	TGCGCCAGCAGCTTGTGGACAGGGGAGACCCAGTACTTC	CASSLWTGETQYF
TRBV18	16	NA	TRBJ2-6	NA	TGTGCCAGCTCACCGACTTCAAGGCCTGGGGCCAACGTCCTGACTTTC	CASSPTSRPGANVLTF
TRBV10-1	13	few	TRBJ2-5	TRBD1	TGCGCCAGCAGTGACCCTTACAGGGGGACTCAGTACTTC	CASSDPYRGTQYF
TRBV5-1	16	NA	TRBJ2-1	NA	TGCGCCAGCAGCTTGGGGGCCGGGGGCTCCTACAATGAGCAGTTCTTC	CASSLGAGGSYNEQFF
TRBV28	14	NA	TRBJ1-3	NA	TGTGCCAGCAGTTTAATCTCTCTGGGAAACACCATATATTTT	CASSLISLGNTIYF
TRBV19	15	few	TRBJ2-4	NA	TGTGCCAGTACCGACCTGGGCGGGCCGGGGTACATTCAGTACTTC	CASTDLGGPGYIQYF
TRBV7-9	15	NA	TRBJ1-2	NA	TGTGCCAGCAGCTCCCCCGACCGGGATACCTATGGCTACACCTTC	CASSSPDRDTYGYTF
TRBV14	17	NA	TRBJ2-3	TRBD1	TGTGCCAGCAGCCAAAAACCCGGGACAGCATACACAGATACGCAGTATTTT	CASSQKPGTAYTDTQYF
TRBV11-2	17	NA	TRBJ2-1	TRBD1	TGTGCCAGCAGCTCCAACAGTACCGGGACAGGGTACAATGAGCAGTTCTTC	CASSSNSTGTGYNEQFF
TRBV18	13	NA	TRBJ1-1	NA	TGTGCCAGCTCAGCTCGGGACTCCCGGTTGACTTTCTTT	CASSARDSRLTFF
TRBV30	15	few	TRBJ2-7	TRBD2	TGTGCCTGGAGTGTAGGCCTAGCGGGAGCCCACGAGCAGTACTTC	CAWSVGLAGAHEQYF
TRBV27	19	NA	TRBJ2-7	TRBD1	TGTGCCAGCAGTTTGGTGGCGACAGGGGGCCACCACACGTCCTTCGAGCAGTACTTC	CASSLVATGGHHTSFEQYF
TRBV21-1	14	NA	TRBJ2-7	NA	TGTGCCAGCAGGGAACAGGGGGTATGGGACGAGCAGTACTTC	CASREQGVWDEQYF
TRBV5-1	16	few	TRBJ2-5	TRBD2	TGCGCCAGCAGCTTGGGTTCAGCGGGGGGCGAAGAGACCCAGTACTTC	CASSLGSAGGEETQYF
TRBV4-2	16	NA	TRBJ2-1	TRBD2	TGTGCCAGCAGCCAAGGGGCGGGGGGCTCCTACAATGAGCAGTTCTTC	CASSQGAGGSYNEQFF
TRBV29-1	12	many	TRBJ1-2	NA	TGCAGCGTTGAATCCGCAGGGTTTGGCTACACCTTC	CSVESAGFGYTF
TRBV14	15	few	TRBJ2-7	NA	TGTGCCAGCAGCGCCTTTCGAAACAGGGTCTACGAGCAGTACTTC	CASSAFRNRVYEQYF
TRBV4-3	19	few	TRBJ1-3	TRBD1	TGCGCCAGCAGCCACTTACCCCTCGACGGGACAGGGTTTGGAAACACCATATATTTT	CASSHLPLDGTGFGNTIYF
TRBV2	12	NA	TRBJ2-3	NA	TGTGCCAGCGGGGGGACGGCGAGGGCGCAGTATTTT	CASGGTARAQYF
TRBV5-4	17	NA	TRBJ2-3	TRBD2	TGTGCCAGCAGCATAAGACTAGCGGGGGCCCACACAGATACGCAGTATTTT	CASSIRLAGAHTDTQYF
TRBV5-5	12	few	TRBJ1-6	NA	TGTGCCAGCAGCTTTTGGCGGCCACCCCTCCACTTT	CASSFWRPPLHF
TRBV5-4	15	few	TRBJ2-7	NA	TGTGCCAGCAGCCAATCTAGTCTAAGAGCCTACGAGCAGTACTTC	CASSQSSLRAYEQYF
TRBV29-1	17	NA	TRBJ2-5	TRBD1	TGCAGCGTTGAAGATCTTTTACGAGCCGGGACAGTAGGGACCCAGTACTTC	CSVEDLLRAGTVGTQYF
TRBV7-2	15	NA	TRBJ1-4	NA	TGTGCCAGCAGCCAGAGGACAGTTTCCAATGAAAAACTGTTTTTT	CASSQRTVSNEKLFF
TRBV29-1	16	few	TRBJ1-5	NA	TGCAGCGGTATTTGGACAGTCAATTATAGCAATCAGCCCCAGCATTTT	CSGIWTVNYSNQPQHF
TRBV7-9	16	NA	TRBJ2-2	NA	TGTGCCAGCAGCTTAAAATTGGGGGCCAACACCGGGGAGCTGTTTTTT	CASSLKLGANTGELFF
TRBV7-2	17	few	TRBJ2-6	TRBD1	TGTGCCAGCAGCCTATTGGGACAGTCCTCTGGGGCCAACGTCCTGACTTTC	CASSLLGQSSGANVLTF
TRBV7-6	15	NA	TRBJ1-1	NA	TGTGCCAGCAGCTTAGGCGCAGGAGGGAACACTGAAGCTTTCTTT	CASSLGAGGNTEAFF
TRBV4-1	18	few	TRBJ2-1	NA	TGCGCCAGCAGCCAGGACGACGGGGGGCCGAGCTCCTACAATGAGCAGTTCTTC	CASSQDDGGPSSYNEQFF
TRBV5-1	13	NA	TRBJ2-2	NA	TGCGCCAGCAGCTTGGTGGAGACCGGGGAGCTGTTTTTT	CASSLVETGELFF
TRBV18	12	few	TRBJ2-7	NA	TGTGCCAGCTCACCAAACAGGGACGAGCAGTACTTC	CASSPNRDEQYF
TRBV11-2	16	few	TRBJ1-4	NA	TGTGCCAGCAGCTTAGGCCAGGTGGTTGGAAATGAAAAACTGTTTTTT	CASSLGQVVGNEKLFF
TRBV7-9	14	few	TRBJ2-7	TRBD2	TGTGCCAGCAGCCCCACGGGCGGGAGCGACGAGCAGTACTTC	CASSPTGGSDEQYF